Below are 21 T cell receptor beta chains sequenced from a single sample in a study of tumor and adjacent non-tumor tissue in lung cancer. Three rounds of nested PCR, following a modified ARM-PCR protocol, produced the TCRbeta library. TCRdb used MiXCR to reprocess the multiplex PCR reads, holding one entry per CDR3 protein. The table includes approximately 53,000 distinct CDR3 sequences, around two thirds detected once. No cell sorting was done before RNA was extracted from the tissue. The normal lung tissue was taken more than 3 cm from the tumor edge. Sequenced input: distant non-tumor lung tissue. These TCRs come from an older woman with non-small cell lung cancer.

About this clonotype itself: A junction end diverges from the germline sequence, so it may reflect a read error. The rearrangement uses TRBV6-5 and TRBJ2-3; D might be TRBD2 (5 bases). Germline CDR1 is MNHEY and CDR2 is SVGAGI. The CDR3 sequence is 11 residues long. Here the CDR3 reads CASRTRDTQYF. CDR3 DNA sequence: TGTGCCAGCAGGACACGGGATACCCAGTATTTT.

As to this clonotype: A read error is possible here, since a much larger clone lies one base away. The chain carries TRBV5-1 and TRBJ2-5, with D perhaps assigned TRBD1 or TRBD2 (6 bases each). The V end lost 4 bases, the J end lost 5 bases, and 18 bases lay between the germline ends. The CDR3 covers 15 residues. CDR1 is SGHRS and CDR2 is YFSETQ in the germline V gene. CDR3 DNA sequence: TGCGCCAGCAGCATGATGGGGGGCAAGGAGGAGACCCAGTACTTC. It specifies CASSMMGGKEETQYF.

With regard to this clonotype: The conserved phenylalanine or tryptophan normally closing the CDR3 is absent here, so this likely arose from a read error. The rearrangement links TRBV4-2 to TRBJ2-3, with D possibly matching TRBD2 (5 bases). CDR1 is LGHNA and CDR2 is YNFKEQ in the germline V gene. The CDR3 is made up of 17 amino acids. In DNA form, the CDR3 reads TGTGCCAGCAACCAAGATTGGGAGCGGTATAGCACAGATACGCAGTATTAT. Encoded protein: CASNQDWERYSTDTQYY.

The genes are TRBV28 and TRBJ1-2; D gene uncertain. Germline lookup yields CDR1 MDHEN and CDR2 SYDVKM. This CDR3 spans 13 amino acids. CDR3 bases: TGTGCTAGCCAAAGGCAGGAACGCTATGGCTACACCTTC. Translation gives CASQRQERYGYTF.

As to this clonotype: A read error is likely, as this CDR3 ends without the conserved phenylalanine or tryptophan. The chain combines TRBV29-1 with TRBJ1-1, with a tentative D call TRBD1 (5 bases). Germline values: CDR1 SQVTM, CDR2 ANQGSEA. The CDR3 runs 12 residues. This CDR3 reads CSVRIRDTEAFS. In DNA, the CDR3 is TGTAGCGTCAGGATCAGGGATACTGAAGCTTTCTCT.

Of note for this clonotype: At one boundary the junction diverges from the germline segment, which might be a read error. This sequence joins TRBV14 and TRBJ2-5; D unclear. The germline gives CDR1 SGHDN, CDR2 FVKESK. This CDR3 spans 13 amino acids. CDR3 loop: CVSNQFVQETQYF. The DNA of the CDR3 is TGTGTCAGCAACCAATTTGTCCAAGAGACCCAGTACTTC.

Turning to this clonotype: At one boundary the junction diverges from the germline segment, which might be a read error. The J gene is TRBJ2-1, the V gene TRBV11-2; 7 positions match TRBD1. From germline, CDR1 is SGHAT and CDR2 FQNNGV. There are 16 residues in the CDR3. The CDR3 protein is CARSLGETGFGNEQFF. In DNA form, the CDR3 reads TGTGCCAGGAGCTTAGGAGAGACAGGGTTTGGAAATGAGCAGTTCTTC.

Comment on this clonotype: A read error is likely, as this CDR3 ends without the conserved phenylalanine or tryptophan. The chain links TRBV28 to TRBJ1-2; tentative D call: TRBD1 (6 bases). The CDR3 sequence is 15 residues long. Per germline, CDR1 MDHEN and CDR2 SYDVKM. In nucleotides, the CDR3 is TGTGCCAGCAGTTTATGGGGGGCGTCTAACTATAGCTACACCTTA. Translation: CASSLWGASNYSYTL.

As regards this clonotype: The final CDR3 position lacks the conserved phenylalanine or tryptophan, pointing to a likely read error. Because the CDR3's place on the DNA is in doubt, the DNA is left out and the CDR3 is given as listed by TCRdb. The chain couples TRBV6-2 or TRBV6-3 to TRBJ2-1; TRBD2 was called by the table and not checked on the DNA. CDR1 is MNHEY and CDR2 is SVGEGT in the germline V gene. The CDR3 extends over 14 residues, inclusive of both ends. CDR3 in amino acids: CASSPAVSYNEEFY.

The chain links TRBV5-5 to TRBJ2-5; 7 bases map to TRBD1. The CDR3 contains 14 residues. Germline assignment: CDR1 SGHKS and CDR2 YYEKEE (reference sequence). V lost 5 bases and J lost 5; bases outside the gene matches: 9. The CDR3 sequence is CASSSLTGTETQYF. The DNA of the CDR3 is TGTGCCAGCAGTTCTCTGACAGGGACCGAGACCCAGTACTTC.

A note on this clonotype: The final CDR3 position lacks the conserved phenylalanine or tryptophan, pointing to a likely read error. The chain uses TRBV11-2 and TRBJ2-4; 7 nucleotides match TRBD1. This CDR3 spans 14 amino acids. Germline loops: CDR1 SGHAT, CDR2 FQNNGV. J gave up 5 bases and V 5 bases, and 6 bases lay outside the gene matches. In nucleotides, the CDR3 is TGTGCCAGCAGCCTTACCGGGACAGAAAACATTCAGTACCTC. Translated, it gives CASSLTGTENIQYL.

The CDR3: CPNSPTGYRTEAFF. The CDR3, as DNA: TGTCCCAACAGCCCCACAGGTTATCGCACTGAAGCTTTCTTT. The chain uses TRBV12-3 or TRBV12-4 and TRBJ1-1; TRBD1 might be the D (5 bases). This CDR3 spans 14 amino acids.

Of note for this clonotype: The junction differs from germline at one of its ends, possibly a read error. This chain uses TRBV6-2 or TRBV6-3 with TRBJ2-6; D uncertain. Germline V lookup: CDR1 MNHEY, CDR2 SVGEGT. The CDR3 length is 15 residues. CDR3 residues: CATSYPPSGANVLTF. CDR3 DNA: TGTGCCACCAGTTACCCTCCCTCTGGGGCCAACGTCCTGACTTTC.

This clonotype was detected once. The gene calls are TRBV6-4 and TRBJ2-5, with 7 bases lining up with TRBD2. Germline CDR1 MRHNA, CDR2 SNTAGT. Germline trimming cut 1 base from V and 2 bases from J; bases unmatched to any gene: 10. The CDR3 has 17 residues. In DNA, the CDR3 is TGTGCCAGCAGTGACTGGGTTGGCGGGAGTGGGCAAGAGACCCAGTACTTC. It codes for CASSDWVGGSGQETQYF.

To note about this clonotype: A much more abundant neighbour one base away suggests this may be a read error. The rearrangement links TRBV5-1 to TRBJ1-3; tentatively, D is TRBD1 (5 bases). The CDR3 runs 14 residues. Germline values: CDR1 SGHRS, CDR2 YFSETQ. The CDR3 DNA reads as TGCGCCAACAGCTTGACAGACCCTGGAAACACCATATATTTT. Protein: CANSLTDPGNTIYF.

Turning to this clonotype: At one end the junction does not follow the germline gene, possibly because of a read error. The rearrangement links TRBV20-1 to TRBJ2-1; 8 bases align to TRBD2. This CDR3 is built from 15 residues. In germline, CDR1 is DFQATT, CDR2 SNEGSKA (reference sequence). DNA of the CDR3: TGCAGTGCTAGAAGTAGCGGGATGGGTCGCGGTGAGCAGCTCTTC. This encodes CSARSSGMGRGEQLF.

The sample holds a few counts of this clonotype. J is TRBJ2-2 and V is TRBV7-9; weak D call: TRBD2 (5 bases). The CDR3 has 15 residues. Per the germline V gene, CDR1 is SEHNR and CDR2 is FQNEAQ (reference sequence). Between the trimmed V and J ends, which lost 5 bases and 0 bases, there was a span of 10 bases. CDR3: CASSHRGSNTGELFF. CDR3 nucleotide sequence: TGTGCCAGCAGCCACCGGGGTTCGAACACCGGGGAGCTGTTTTTT.

In its sample, this clonotype was seen a few times. This may come from a read error, since a much larger clone is one base off. The gene calls are TRBV5-4 and TRBJ2-1; D might be TRBD2 (6 bases). CDR3 length: 13 amino acids. V was cut by 2 bases and J by 8 bases, with 11 bases left in between. Germline CDR1 reads SGHNT; CDR2 reads YYREEE (reference sequence). CDR3 sequence reads: CASSFGGRDEQFF. The CDR3 DNA sequence: TGTGCCAGCAGCTTCGGAGGGCGGGATGAGCAGTTCTTC.

Comments on this clonotype: One junction end disagrees with the germline gene, perhaps due to a read error. V usage is TRBV6-5 and J usage is TRBJ2-4, with D possibly being TRBD2 (7 bases). The CDR3 runs 17 residues. Germline lookup yields CDR1 MNHEY and CDR2 SVGAGI. The CDR3, as DNA: TGTGCCAGCATACCATCGAAAGGGGGAGGGACTAAAAACATTCAATACTTC. Protein: CASIPSKGGGTKNIQYF.

Remarks on this clonotype: The junction differs from germline at one of its ends, possibly a read error. The rearrangement links TRBV7-8 to TRBJ2-1; D is tentatively TRBD1 or TRBD2 (6 bases each). Germline V gene data show CDR1 as SGHVS and CDR2 as FQNEAQ. The CDR3 covers 14 residues. The CDR3 bases are TGCGCCAGCAGGTTAGAGAGGGGGAGGAATGAGCAGTTCTTC. The encoded protein is CASRLERGRNEQFF.

Points on this clonotype: The missing conserved phenylalanine or tryptophan at the end of this CDR3 makes a read error likely. The chain combines TRBV11-2 with TRBJ1-6; D remains unclear. Germline values: CDR1 SGHAT, CDR2 FQNNGV. The CDR3 covers 14 residues. CDR3: CVSSLDASNSPLHC. The CDR3 nucleotides are TGTGTCAGCAGTTTAGACGCAAGTAATTCACCCCTCCACTGT.